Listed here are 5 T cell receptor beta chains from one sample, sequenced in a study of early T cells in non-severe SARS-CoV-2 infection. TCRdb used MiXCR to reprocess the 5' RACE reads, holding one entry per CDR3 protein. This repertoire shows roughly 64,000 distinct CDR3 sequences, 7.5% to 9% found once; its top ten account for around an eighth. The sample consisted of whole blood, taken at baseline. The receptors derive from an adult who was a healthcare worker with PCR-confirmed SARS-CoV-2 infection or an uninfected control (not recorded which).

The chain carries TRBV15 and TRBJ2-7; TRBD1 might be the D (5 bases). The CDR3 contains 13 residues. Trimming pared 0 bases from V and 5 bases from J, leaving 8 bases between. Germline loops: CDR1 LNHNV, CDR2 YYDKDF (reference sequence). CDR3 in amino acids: CATSRDPGNEQYF. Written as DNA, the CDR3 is TGTGCCACCAGCAGAGATCCAGGGAACGAGCAGTACTTC.

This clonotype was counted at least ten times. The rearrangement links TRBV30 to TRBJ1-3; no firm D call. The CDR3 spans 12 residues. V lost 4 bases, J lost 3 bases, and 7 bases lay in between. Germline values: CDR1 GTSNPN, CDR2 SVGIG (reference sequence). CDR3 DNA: TGTGCCTGGAAAGGAATTGGAAACACCATATATTTT. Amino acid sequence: CAWKGIGNTIYF.

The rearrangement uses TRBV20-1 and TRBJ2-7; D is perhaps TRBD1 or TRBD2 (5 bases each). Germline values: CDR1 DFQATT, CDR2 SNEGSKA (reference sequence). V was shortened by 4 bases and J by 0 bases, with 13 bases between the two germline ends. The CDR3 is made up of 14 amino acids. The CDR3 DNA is TGCAGTGCTATGGACCCCGGGGCCTCCTACGAGCAGTACTTC. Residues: CSAMDPGASYEQYF.

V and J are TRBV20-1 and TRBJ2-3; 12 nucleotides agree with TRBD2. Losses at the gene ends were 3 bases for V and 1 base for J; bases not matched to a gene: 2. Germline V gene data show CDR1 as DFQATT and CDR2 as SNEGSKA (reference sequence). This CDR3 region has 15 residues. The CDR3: CSASRLAGGTDTQYF. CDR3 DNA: TGCAGTGCTAGCAGACTAGCGGGAGGCACAGATACGCAGTATTTT.

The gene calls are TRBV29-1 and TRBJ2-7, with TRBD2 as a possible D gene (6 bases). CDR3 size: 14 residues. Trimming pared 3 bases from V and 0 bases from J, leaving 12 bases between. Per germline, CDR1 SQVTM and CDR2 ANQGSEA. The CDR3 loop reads CSVEMRGSSYEQYF. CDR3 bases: TGCAGCGTTGAGATGCGGGGAAGCTCCTACGAGCAGTACTTC.